The 32 T cell receptor beta chains below come from one sample, sequenced in a study of T cells after yellow fever vaccination. A single record per CDR3 protein comes from TCRdb applying MiXCR to the 5' RACE reads. The sample has about 550,000 distinct CDR3 sequences, 15% to 20% seen once. The sample was PBMCs, taken 15 days after the yellow fever booster vaccination. Receptor source: a man aged 25-40 years who received the YFV17D yellow fever vaccine.

In its sample, this clonotype was seen a few times. The chain combines TRBV5-1 with TRBJ1-1; 7 bases fit TRBD1. The CDR3 runs 16 residues. V lost 1 base to trimming and J lost 1 base; unmatched junction nucleotides: 7. CDR1 is SGHRS and CDR2 is YFSETQ in the germline V gene. CDR3: CASSLLPGTANTEAFF. The CDR3 DNA reads as TGCGCCAGCAGCTTGCTCCCCGGGACAGCGAACACTGAAGCTTTCTTT.

The rearrangement links TRBV7-9 to TRBJ2-1, with 10 bases that match TRBD2. The CDR3 is 17 amino acids. The junction had 11 bases not matched to a gene; V was cut back by 3 bases and J by 6 bases. Per germline, CDR1 SEHNR and CDR2 FQNEAQ (reference sequence). The CDR3 DNA reads as TGTGCCAGCAGCTTCCGAGTGATAGCGGGAGGCCGCAATGAGCAGTTCTTC. Translated, it gives CASSFRVIAGGRNEQFF.

The genes are TRBV6-2 or TRBV6-3 and TRBJ2-3; no clear D gene. There are 14 residues in the CDR3. The germline gives CDR1 MNHEY, CDR2 SVGEGT. The V gene lost 5 bases and the J gene lost 4 bases, with 13 bases spanning the gap. DNA of the CDR3: TGTGCCAGCAGTCTACGTAGTGGCCCAGATACGCAGTATTTT. Protein sequence: CASSLRSGPDTQYF.

This clonotype has just a few counts. The chain is built from TRBV20-1 and TRBJ1-2; no clear D gene. The CDR3 totals 15 residues. V lost 0 bases to trimming and J lost 4 bases, with 15 bases between them. Germline V gene lookup returns CDR1 DFQATT and CDR2 SNEGSKA (reference sequence). The CDR3 protein is CSARDSDQSLYGYTF. CDR3 coding DNA: TGCAGTGCTAGAGATTCGGACCAATCCCTCTATGGCTACACCTTC.

J is TRBJ2-3 and V is TRBV6-1, with 7 positions matching TRBD2. The CDR3 spans 14 residues. Trimming at V came to 8 bases and at J to 0 bases, leaving 5 bases not matched to a gene. The germline V gene has CDR1 MNHNS and CDR2 SASEGT. The CDR3 loop reads CASGASGSTDTQYF. The CDR3 DNA follows: TGTGCCAGCGGGGCTAGCGGCAGCACAGATACGCAGTATTTT.

A few counts support this clonotype. The chain carries TRBV12-3 or TRBV12-4 and TRBJ1-1, with D hard to call. The CDR3 runs to 12 residues. V shed 5 bases and J shed 8 bases, with 12 bases lying between them. The CDR3 loop reads CASSLYRREAFF. The DNA for the CDR3 is TGTGCCAGCAGTCTGTACCGACGGGAAGCTTTCTTT.

The CDR3 region has the DNA TGTGCCAGCAGCATCACCGGGACGCTCTACGAGCAGTACTTC. It yields the protein CASSITGTLYEQYF. V gene TRBV7-8 combines with J gene TRBJ2-7; the D gene could be TRBD1 or TRBD2 (5 bases each). The germline gives CDR1 SGHVS, CDR2 FQNEAQ. The length of the CDR3 is 14 residues. The V gene lost 5 bases and the J gene lost 3 bases, with 14 bases spanning the gap.

This clonotype has at least ten counts. The J gene is TRBJ2-1, the V gene TRBV5-1, with D unresolved. Germline assignment: CDR1 SGHRS and CDR2 YFSETQ. The CDR3 is 11 amino acids. Trimming stripped 0 bases from V and 5 bases from J, with 0 bases between. The CDR3 here is CASSLDNEQFF. CDR3 nucleotide sequence: TGCGCCAGCAGCTTGGACAATGAGCAGTTCTTC.

The chain employs TRBV10-2 and TRBJ2-1; 8 bases fit TRBD1. The CDR3 loop spans 17 amino acids. Germline CDR1 is WSHSY and CDR2 is SAAADI. V lost 4 bases, J lost 8 bases, and 16 bases stayed unmatched. The DNA for the CDR3 is TGCGCCAGCAGTGGAGGCCCAGGACAGGGCGAGGTGGATGAGCAGTTCTTC. Its translation is CASSGGPGQGEVDEQFF.

This clonotype has only a few counts. V and J are TRBV28 and TRBJ2-5; D remains ambiguous. Germline assignment: CDR1 MDHEN and CDR2 SYDVKM. V shed 3 bases and J shed 1 base, with 9 bases lying between them. The CDR3 runs to 14 residues. The CDR3 reads CASSFKKFQETQYF. The CDR3 DNA sequence: TGTGCCAGCAGTTTCAAGAAATTCCAAGAGACCCAGTACTTC. Together with reference TRBV28 and TRBJ2-5, the CDR3 gives the full variable domain: DVKVTQSSRYLVKRTGEKVFLECVQDMDHENMFWYRQDPGLGLRLIYFSYDVKMKEKGDIPEGYSVSREKKERFSLILESASTNQTSMYLCASSFKKFQETQYFGPGTRLLVL.

This clonotype was seen a few times. The CDR3 spells CASSLEGQNYGYTF. CDR3 bases: TGTGCCAGCAGCTTAGAGGGACAGAACTATGGCTACACCTTC. The chain recombines TRBV7-2 with TRBJ1-2, with 7 bases lining up with TRBD1. The junction had 1 base not matched to a gene; V was cut back by 1 base and J by 2 bases. The CDR3 is made up of 14 amino acids. The V gene's germline CDR1 is SGHTA and CDR2 FQGNSA.

This chain links TRBV13 with TRBJ1-6, with 7 bases matching TRBD1. CDR3 length: 13 residues. Germline V gene data show CDR1 as PRHDT and CDR2 as FYEKMQ (reference sequence). V lost 6 bases to trimming and J lost 10 bases; unmatched junction nucleotides: 6. CDR3 nucleotide sequence: TGTGCCAGCAGTAAAGACAGGGCGTCACCCCTCCACTTT. Protein: CASSKDRASPLHF. The full variable domain, its missing parts supplied by reference TRBV13 and TRBJ1-6, is AAGVIQSPRHLIKEKRETATLKCYPIPRHDTVYWYQQGPGQDPQFLISFYEKMQSDKGSIPDRFSAQQFSDYHSELNMSSLELGDSALYFCASSKDRASPLHFGNGTRLTVT.

This clonotype has a handful of counts. The junction shows a germline mismatch at one end, possibly a read error. The chain couples TRBV12-3 or TRBV12-4 to TRBJ2-2, with D tentatively TRBD2 (7 bases). CDR3 size: 12 residues. The CDR3 DNA reads as TGTGCCAGCAGTTCCTCCGCGGGGGCGCTGTTTTTT. As protein: CASSSSAGALFF.

This chain uses TRBV20-1 with TRBJ1-5; D gene ambiguous. This CDR3 spans 14 amino acids. Deletions cut 6 bases from V and 0 bases from J, with 12 bases between. The germline gives CDR1 DFQATT, CDR2 SNEGSKA (reference sequence). The CDR3 DNA sequence: TGCAGTGCATTAATACGGACTAGCAATCAGCCCCAGCATTTT. It translates to CSALIRTSNQPQHF.

CDR3 residues: CSARRPQGLNEQFF. The CDR3 DNA is TGCAGCGCCCGCAGACCCCAAGGGCTCAATGAGCAGTTCTTC. The chain employs TRBV29-1 and TRBJ2-1; D remains unclear. There are 14 residues in the CDR3. Germline V CDR1 and CDR2: SQVTM, ANQGSEA. V was trimmed by 7 bases and J by 6 bases, leaving 19 bases between them.

This sequence joins TRBV5-1 and TRBJ2-6; D unclear. Germline V gives CDR1 SGHRS, CDR2 YFSETQ. The ends were cut back, 3 bases at V and 4 bases at J, with 8 bases in the middle. The CDR3 runs to 14 residues. The CDR3 is CASSSYPGANVLTF. The CDR3 DNA sequence: TGCGCCAGCAGCTCTTATCCCGGGGCCAACGTCCTGACTTTC.

This sequence joins TRBV6-1 and TRBJ2-1; 7 bases match TRBD1. CDR3 length: 16 amino acids. V trimming: 2 bases; J trimming: 1 base; junction bases outside the gene matches: 5. Germline V gene data show CDR1 as MNHNS and CDR2 as SASEGT. CDR3 DNA sequence: TGTGCCAGCAGTGAAATAAGGGGGCTATCCTACAATGAGCAGTTCTTC. Its protein is CASSEIRGLSYNEQFF.

The rearrangement uses TRBV20-1 and TRBJ2-1; TRBD2 matches at 9 bases. There are 15 residues in the CDR3. Germline CDR1 DFQATT, CDR2 SNEGSKA (reference sequence). Trimming cost V 0 bases and J 8 bases; bases outside gene matches: 8. The CDR3 region has the DNA TGCAGTGCTAGAGATAGGGTAGCGGGAGTCTATGAGCAGTTCTTC. Translated: CSARDRVAGVYEQFF.

The gene calls are TRBV20-1 and TRBJ1-2; TRBD1 might be the D (5 bases). Per germline, CDR1 DFQATT and CDR2 SNEGSKA (reference sequence). V was shortened by 4 bases and J by 4 bases, with 13 bases between the two germline ends. CDR3 size: 13 residues. The DNA of the CDR3 is TGCAGTGCTACCGATCAGGGATCCTATGGCTACACCTTC. Translating gives CSATDQGSYGYTF.

The gene calls are TRBV18 and TRBJ2-7; TRBD2 matches 9 bases. The CDR3 sequence is 14 residues long. V was pared by 5 bases and J by 5 bases, with 7 bases of the junction left unmatched. Germline CDR1 is KGHSH and CDR2 is LQKENI. CDR3 sequence reads: CASSIAGERNEQYF. The CDR3, as DNA: TGTGCCAGCTCAATAGCGGGAGAAAGGAACGAGCAGTACTTC.

This clonotype was detected a few times. The genes are TRBV5-1 and TRBJ2-3; no reliable D call. V shed 1 base and J shed 5 bases, with 11 bases lying between them. The V gene's germline CDR1 is SGHRS and CDR2 YFSETQ. This CDR3 is built from 14 residues. CDR3 protein: CASSLRLGEDTQYF. The CDR3, as DNA: TGCGCCAGCAGCTTGAGGCTAGGCGAAGATACGCAGTATTTT.

Only a few counts were recorded for this clonotype. The chain joins TRBV29-1 to TRBJ2-2, with 10 bases aligning to TRBD2. The CDR3 extends over 15 amino acids. Per germline, CDR1 SQVTM and CDR2 ANQGSEA. V lost 6 bases, J lost 4 bases, and 8 bases stayed unmatched. CDR3 sequence (DNA): TGCAGCGTCCGAGCGGGAGGGCCTTCCACCGGGGAGCTGTTTTTT. Translation: CSVRAGGPSTGELFF.

This rearrangement joins TRBV5-5 to TRBJ2-3; D possibly corresponds to TRBD1 (5 bases). Germline loops: CDR1 SGHKS, CDR2 YYEKEE (reference sequence). V dropped 5 bases and J dropped 4 bases, with 11 bases sitting between them. This CDR3 is 13 amino acids long. The CDR3 protein is CASSFPRADTQYF. In DNA form, the CDR3 reads TGTGCCAGCAGTTTTCCCAGGGCAGATACGCAGTATTTT.

Comments on this clonotype: A read error may produce the germline difference seen at one junction end. The V gene is TRBV12-3 or TRBV12-4, the J gene TRBJ2-1, with TRBD2 matching over 11 bases. The CDR3 covers 15 residues. The CDR3 here is CASRLAGGLYNEQFF. For the CDR3, the DNA is TGTGCCAGCAGGTTAGCGGGAGGGCTATACAATGAGCAGTTCTTC.

The CDR3 sequence: CASRGDSRSYNEQFF. The CDR3 nucleotides are TGTGCCAGCAGAGGGGACTCCCGCTCCTACAATGAGCAGTTCTTC. The chain has TRBV6-1 and TRBJ2-1; weak D call: TRBD2 (6 bases). Germline V gene data show CDR1 as MNHNS and CDR2 as SASEGT. With 6 bases removed from V and 0 bases from J, the gap between germline ends came to 12 bases. This CDR3 is 15 amino acids long.

The J gene is TRBJ1-4, the V gene TRBV7-2, with 8 bases lining up with TRBD1. Germline lookup yields CDR1 SGHTA and CDR2 FQGNSA. The CDR3 has 14 residues. V lost 5 bases to trimming and J lost 7 bases; unmatched junction nucleotides: 6. The CDR3 DNA is TGTGCCAGCAGCCCGGACAGGGTATCTGAAAAACTGTTTTTT. As protein: CASSPDRVSEKLFF.

This clonotype was counted once. The chain joins TRBV10-3 to TRBJ2-3; D not resolved. V was pared by 7 bases and J by 8 bases, with 22 bases between. Germline V CDR1 and CDR2: ENHRY, SYGVKD. There are 15 residues in the CDR3. The CDR3 region has the DNA TGTGCCATCACCCGTGTCAAGCTAGTACGTGGTACGCAGTATTTT. It is translated as CAITRVKLVRGTQYF.

V and J are TRBV20-1 and TRBJ2-3; 9 bases agree with TRBD2. With V trimmed by 0 bases and J by 6 bases, 10 bases remained unmatched. Germline CDR1 DFQATT, CDR2 SNEGSKA (reference sequence). This CDR3 comprises 16 residues. Here the CDR3 DNA reads TGCAGTGCTAGAGATCCTGCTGGACTAGCGTTTGATACGCAGTATTTT. Protein: CSARDPAGLAFDTQYF.

This clonotype was observed a handful of times. The chain couples TRBV27 to TRBJ1-2; D uncertain. In germline, CDR1 is MNHEY, CDR2 SMNVEV (reference sequence). The CDR3 contains 14 residues. V dropped 4 bases and J dropped 8 bases, with 17 bases sitting between them. This chain's CDR3 is CASSSRGLGKGYTF. CDR3 DNA sequence: TGTGCCAGCAGTTCCCGAGGTTTGGGGAAGGGCTACACCTTC.

The V and J genes are TRBV4-1 and TRBJ2-1; 11 nucleotides align to TRBD2. Germline values: CDR1 MGHRA, CDR2 YSYEKL. This CDR3 region has 19 residues. J lost 4 bases, V lost 0 bases, and 11 bases had no gene match. CDR3 in DNA: TGCGCCAGCAGCCAAGAGAGTCTAGCGGGAGGCACCCTTTACAATGAGCAGTTCTTC. Its protein is CASSQESLAGGTLYNEQFF.

This clonotype has just a few counts. CDR3 bases: TGTGCCATCAGGCCTAGCGGGTCCACCGGGGAGCTGTTTTTT. The encoded protein is CAIRPSGSTGELFF. The chain uses TRBV10-3 and TRBJ2-2; 8 positions agree with TRBD2. Trimming took 6 bases from V and 4 from J; bases not matched to a gene: 4. The CDR3 totals 14 residues. CDR1 and CDR2 from the germline V gene are ENHRY and SYGVKD.

A few counts support this clonotype. The chain joins TRBV9 to TRBJ2-7; 8 bases match TRBD1. Germline loops: CDR1 SGDLS, CDR2 YYNGEE. The CDR3 contains 15 residues. J gave up 7 bases and V 6 bases, and 15 bases lay outside the gene matches. CDR3 nucleotides: TGTGCCAGCAACGAACAGGGGGTCCCTATTCGGGAGCAGTACTTC. Its translation: CASNEQGVPIREQYF.